This TCR beta chain came from a study of blood T cell repertoires in COVID-19. On the study more broadly: COVID-19 samples collected from the United States, Italy and Spain covered acute and convalescent phases.

This CDR3 is built from 14 residues. Germline-derived CDR1 and CDR2 are LNHDA and SQIVND (reference sequence). V lost 7 bases, J lost 3 bases, and 15 bases lay in between. Measured with immunoSEQ multiplex PCR; TCRdb has only the in-frame clones, and not every one. The sample records about 220,000 clones, 85% to 90% being singletons. The chain employs TRBV19 and TRBJ1-2, with D tentatively TRBD1 (6 bases). Sample: PBMCs or T cells enriched from blood (not recorded which). The origin of this receptor is a man aged 25 to 40 who had been exposed to COVID-19. The CDR3 here is CASTRRGADYGYTF. CDR3 coding DNA: TGTGCCAGTACCCGCCGGGGGGCGGACTATGGCTACACCTTC.